This T cell receptor beta chain was recorded in a study of identifying expanded T cells in peripheral blood. A remark on this clone: The antigen is undetermined.

Findings of the study overall: Over about two and four weeks, about 16 and 19 clones changed, versus around 1.1 between replicates. Variance in clone template counts between approximately 2-week samples significantly increased with total template count across all healthy donors.

This table comes from immunoSEQ multiplex PCR, and its TCRdb copy is limited to in-frame clones, with some not included. Here the sample spans approximately 130,000 clones, approximately 86% being singletons. The V end was cut by 7 bases, the J end by 8 bases, with 11 bases between. CDR1 and CDR2 from the germline V gene are MDHEN and SYDVKM. This CDR3 contains 11 residues. This clonotype was sampled from a person aged 18-69 years in good health. The chain combines TRBV28 with TRBJ1-2; no reliable D call. Sample: blood. CDR3 nucleotides: TGTGCCAGCAACTCGCTGGGGGGCTACACCTTC. Translated, it gives CASNSLGGYTF.